The clone carrying this T cell receptor (beta chain) has a handful of counts. Its matching antigen is unknown. The sample comes from a study of vaccination effects on CD4 cells after COVID-19. Culturing for about 10 days preceded CD4+ T cell isolation. Participants were vaccinated with two doses of either the BNT162b2 or mRNA-1273 vaccine. Using immunoSEQ multiplex PCR, the repertoire was profiled, and TCRdb retains in-frame clones only, with some absent. Counted here are tens of thousands of clones, 74% occurring once; the ten biggest clones make up about 15%. The CDR3 consists of 16 residues. Germline assignment: CDR1 SGHDN and CDR2 FVKESK. The trim removed 3 bases at V and 3 bases at J, leaving 10 bases unmatched. General observations from the study: From healthy vaccinees, only 1 of 255 vaccine-induced clones also reacted to common cold coronaviruses. Clones induced by infection and by vaccine showed marked clonal contraction late after vaccination.

The sample here was CD4+ T cells from PBMCs cultured without peptide, taken after COVID-19 vaccination. This sequence was found in a human donor who received a COVID-19 vaccine. This sequence joins TRBV14 and TRBJ1-1; 7 bases map to TRBD1. In DNA form, the CDR3 reads TGTGCCAGCAGCCAGACTCAAGGCAGGGGGGACACTGAAGCTTTCTTT. This gives the protein CASSQTQGRGDTEAFF.